Following are 20 T cell receptor beta chains from one sample sequenced in a study of PD-1 blockade in classical Hodgkin lymphoma (dated by TCRdb to the early 2020s). The sample's time point label, decoded: cycle 2 day 1 (C2D1) of nivolumab. All trial patients had relapsed after autologous stem cell transplantation, with cohorts A, B and C differing in prior brentuximab vedotin exposure. Libraries were prepared through the immunoSEQ multiplex PCR assay. TCRdb obtained this table from immuneACCESS and retained in-frame rearrangements with V and J assigned. These tables miss some clones; where compared with another copy, unresolved V genes account for less than half of the shortfall, and the remainder is unexplained. The sample table shows about 110,000 clones, and roughly nine tenths are seen once. Just under 20% of the sample belongs to the ten largest clones. The sample consisted of peripheral blood mononuclear cells (PBMCs), taken before the second cycle of nivolumab. The receptors stem from a human donor with classical Hodgkin lymphoma.

This clone was detected once. This rearrangement joins TRBV4-1 to TRBJ2-1; 7 bases align to TRBD2. The CDR3 contains 14 residues. Germline CDR1 is MGHRA and CDR2 is YSYEKL. V was pared by 4 bases and J by 9 bases, with 9 bases of the junction left unmatched. CDR3 nucleotides: TGCGCCAGCAGCCGGGGAGCGGGAAGGGTTGAGCAGTTCTTC. It codes for CASSRGAGRVEQFF.

This chain uses TRBV6-5 with TRBJ1-1; 11 positions match TRBD1. There are 14 residues in the CDR3. Germline loops: CDR1 MNHEY, CDR2 SVGAGI. With V trimmed by 6 bases and J by 5 bases, 5 bases remained unmatched. In nucleotides, the CDR3 is TGTGCCAGCAGCCTGGACAGGGGGCTGACTGAAGCTTTCTTT. This gives the protein CASSLDRGLTEAFF.

This rearrangement joins TRBV2 to TRBJ1-5, with D possibly matching TRBD1 (6 bases). CDR1 and CDR2 from the germline V gene are SNHLY and FYNNEI. Between the trimmed V and J ends, which lost 1 base and 0 bases, there was a span of 19 bases. The length of the CDR3 is 19 residues. DNA for the CDR3: TGTGCCAGCAGTGAAGAGGGGGGATTATTAGGGTATAGCAATCAGCCCCAGCATTTT. It translates to CASSEEGGLLGYSNQPQHF.

The V call is TRBV6-5, the J call TRBJ1-4; D not resolved. The CDR3 covers 13 residues. Trimming took 3 bases from V and 3 from J, leaving 5 bases between them. Germline V gene sequence: CDR1 MNHEY, CDR2 SVGAGI. CDR3 coding DNA: TGTGCCAGCAGTTATGAGGCTAATGAAAAACTGTTTTTT. This encodes CASSYEANEKLFF.

This sequence joins TRBV29-1 and TRBJ1-1; possibly TRBD1 for D (5 bases). The CDR3 length is 14 residues. With 4 bases removed from V and 0 bases from J, the gap between germline ends came to 12 bases. CDR1 is SQVTM and CDR2 is ANQGSEA in the germline V gene. The CDR3 reads CSVAQGTMNTEAFF. CDR3 nucleotide sequence: TGCAGCGTTGCCCAGGGAACCATGAACACTGAAGCTTTCTTT.

This sequence joins TRBV6-1 and TRBJ1-1; the match to TRBD1 covers 7 bases. There are 14 residues in the CDR3. Germline V gene sequence: CDR1 MNHNS, CDR2 SASEGT. J lost 4 bases, V lost 6 bases, and 8 bases had no gene match. The CDR3 DNA sequence: TGTGCCAGCAGACTGACAGGGAGTGTCACTGAAGCTTTCTTT. Encoded protein: CASRLTGSVTEAFF.

V usage is TRBV29-1 and J usage is TRBJ2-2; a weak D match, TRBD1 (6 bases). V gave up 4 bases and J gave up 0 bases, with 9 bases separating them. The CDR3 covers 14 residues. Germline V gene lookup returns CDR1 SQVTM and CDR2 ANQGSEA. In nucleotides, the CDR3 is TGCAGCGTTGCCAGGACAGCGAACACCGGGGAGCTGTTTTTT. This codes for CSVARTANTGELFF.

This clone appeared a single time. V gene TRBV5-1 combines with J gene TRBJ2-1, with a tentative D call TRBD1 (6 bases). CDR1 and CDR2 (germline): SGHRS, YFSETQ. The CDR3 has 15 residues. V was clipped by 0 bases and J by 4 bases, with 11 bases between them. Written as DNA, the CDR3 is TGCGCCAGCAGCTTGGCAGGGGACCTATACAATGAGCAGTTCTTC. It encodes CASSLAGDLYNEQFF.

The rearrangement uses TRBV29-1 and TRBJ1-1; 7 bases are a match to TRBD1. The CDR3 consists of 10 residues. After removal of 7 bases from V and 8 bases from J, the junction contained 4 bases not matched to a gene. The germline V gene encodes CDR1 SQVTM and CDR2 ANQGSEA. The CDR3 DNA sequence: TGCAGCGCAGTACAGGGGGAAGCTTTCTTT. Its protein is CSAVQGEAFF.

The chain couples TRBV6-1 to TRBJ1-2; D remains unclear. The V gene's germline CDR1 is MNHNS and CDR2 SASEGT. V was pared by 3 bases and J by 4 bases, with 6 bases between. The CDR3 has 12 residues. The CDR3 DNA is TGTGCCAGCAGTGATAAGGGCTATGGCTACACCTTC. It is translated as CASSDKGYGYTF.

The chain uses TRBV7-7 and TRBJ2-2; D is undetermined. CDR1 and CDR2 (germline): SSHAT, FNYEAQ (reference sequence). Trimming removed 1 base at V and 0 bases at J, with 9 bases between. The CDR3 is 16 amino acids. CDR3 region: CASSLGAGSNTGELFF. DNA of the CDR3: TGTGCCAGCAGCTTAGGGGCCGGGTCGAACACCGGGGAGCTGTTTTTT. Together with reference TRBV7-7 and TRBJ2-2, the CDR3 gives the full variable domain: GAGVSQSPRYKVTKRGQDVTLRCDPISSHATLYWYQQALGQGPEFLTYFNYEAQPDKSGLPSDRFSAERPEGSISTLTIQRTEQRDSAMYRCASSLGAGSNTGELFFGEGSRLTVL.

The chain employs TRBV6-5 and TRBJ2-1, with 8 bases fitting TRBD2. The CDR3 totals 15 residues. Germline-derived CDR1 and CDR2 are MNHEY and SVGAGI. V lost 0 bases and J lost 4; bases outside the gene matches: 2. The CDR3 region is CASSYSSGSYNEQFF. The CDR3 DNA is TGTGCCAGCAGTTACTCGAGCGGGAGTTACAATGAGCAGTTCTTC.

The chain has TRBV6-5 and TRBJ2-2; D is possibly TRBD2 (5 bases). Trimming took off 4 bases at V and 1 base at J, with 7 bases between the two ends. Germline assignment: CDR1 MNHEY and CDR2 SVGAGI. The CDR3 consists of 14 residues. CDR3 region: CASSFGMNTGELFF. CDR3 sequence (DNA): TGTGCCAGCAGTTTCGGGATGAACACCGGGGAGCTGTTTTTT.

This clone was counted between two and nine times. This chain connects TRBV9 to TRBJ2-2; no reliable D call. Germline values: CDR1 SGDLS, CDR2 YYNGEE. The V end was cut by 3 bases, the J end by 1 base, with 10 bases between. The CDR3 covers 15 residues. The CDR3: CASSGAALNTGELFF. The CDR3 nucleotides are TGTGCCAGCAGCGGCGCCGCCCTGAACACCGGGGAGCTGTTTTTT.

This chain links TRBV5-4 with TRBJ2-1; D unclear. Germline CDR1 reads SGHNT; CDR2 reads YYREEE (reference sequence). Trimming shortened V by 1 base and J by 7 bases, and 6 bases separated the two germline ends. This CDR3 region has 12 residues. As DNA, the CDR3 is TGTGCCAGCAGCTTGTGGGGTAATGAGCAGTTCTTC. It codes for CASSLWGNEQFF. The whole variable domain, filled in from reference TRBV5-4 and TRBJ2-1, reads ETGVTQSPTHLIKTRGQQVTLRCSSQSGHNTVSWYQQALGQGPQFIFQYYREEENGRGNFPPRFSGLQFPNYSSELNVNALELDDSALYLCASSLWGNEQFFGPGTRLTVL.

This rearrangement joins TRBV4-3 to TRBJ2-1; 7 bases are shared with TRBD2. The germline gives CDR1 LGHNA, CDR2 YSLEER. V lost 4 bases to trimming and J lost 5 bases; unmatched junction nucleotides: 11. CDR3 length: 16 amino acids. CDR3 nucleotides: TGCGCCAGCAGCCGTCTGGTGGGAGGGCGCAACAATGAGCAGTTCTTC. Its translation is CASSRLVGGRNNEQFF.

The genes are TRBV15 and TRBJ1-5; D is unresolved. Germline CDR1 LNHNV, CDR2 YYDKDF (reference sequence). The CDR3 is made up of 16 amino acids. V was shortened by 0 bases and J by 3 bases, with 12 bases between the two germline ends. CDR3 amino acids: CATSRDLGSFNQPQHF. The CDR3 DNA is TGTGCCACCAGCAGAGATTTGGGAAGCTTCAATCAGCCCCAGCATTTT.

This chain connects TRBV5-1 to TRBJ2-4; possibly TRBD1 or TRBD2 for D (5 bases each). CDR3 length: 18 amino acids. CDR1 is SGHRS, CDR2 YFSETQ, per germline. The V end lost 1 base, the J end lost 0 bases, and 17 bases lay between the germline ends. CDR3 nucleotide sequence: TGCGCCAGCAGCTTGTGGGGTCCGGGACGGCTAGCCAAAAACATTCAGTACTTC. It translates to CASSLWGPGRLAKNIQYF.

The chain combines TRBV5-6 with TRBJ1-5, with D tentatively TRBD1 (5 bases). Germline V CDR1 and CDR2: SGHDT, YYEEEE. Trimming took 5 bases from V and 4 from J, leaving 13 bases between them. The CDR3 is made up of 14 amino acids. The CDR3 here is CASSFLGANQPQHF. The CDR3 coding sequence is TGTGCCAGCAGTTTTTTAGGGGCTAATCAGCCCCAGCATTTT.

This clone showed up just a few times. The chain joins TRBV5-1 to TRBJ2-1; D gene unclear. V lost 2 bases, J lost 0 bases, and 18 bases lay in between. Germline V gene data show CDR1 as SGHRS and CDR2 as YFSETQ. This CDR3 spans 18 amino acids. CDR3 region: CASSLAAIGLSSYNEQFF. The CDR3 DNA reads TGCGCCAGCAGCTTAGCCGCTATTGGGCTTAGCTCCTACAATGAGCAGTTCTTC.